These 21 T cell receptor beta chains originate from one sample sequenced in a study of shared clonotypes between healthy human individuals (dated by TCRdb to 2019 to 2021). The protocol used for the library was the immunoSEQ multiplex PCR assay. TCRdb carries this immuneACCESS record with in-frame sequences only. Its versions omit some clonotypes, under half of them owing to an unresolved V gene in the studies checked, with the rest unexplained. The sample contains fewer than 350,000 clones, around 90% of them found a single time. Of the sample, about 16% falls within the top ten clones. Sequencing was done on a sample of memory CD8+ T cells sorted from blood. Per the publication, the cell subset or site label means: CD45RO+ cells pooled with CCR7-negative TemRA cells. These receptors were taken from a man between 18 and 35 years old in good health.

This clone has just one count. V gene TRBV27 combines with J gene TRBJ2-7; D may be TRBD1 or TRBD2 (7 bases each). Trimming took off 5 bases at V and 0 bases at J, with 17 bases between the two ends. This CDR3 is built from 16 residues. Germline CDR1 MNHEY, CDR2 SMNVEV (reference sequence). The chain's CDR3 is CASSPGAGQISYEQYF. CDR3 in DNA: TGTGCCAGCAGTCCGGGAGCGGGACAGATCTCCTACGAGCAGTACTTC.

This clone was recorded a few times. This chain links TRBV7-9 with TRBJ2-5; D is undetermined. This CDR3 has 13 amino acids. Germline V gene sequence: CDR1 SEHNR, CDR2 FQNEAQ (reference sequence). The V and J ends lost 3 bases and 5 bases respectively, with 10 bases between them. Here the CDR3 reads CASSLHNVETQYF. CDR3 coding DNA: TGTGCCAGCAGCTTGCATAACGTCGAGACCCAGTACTTC.

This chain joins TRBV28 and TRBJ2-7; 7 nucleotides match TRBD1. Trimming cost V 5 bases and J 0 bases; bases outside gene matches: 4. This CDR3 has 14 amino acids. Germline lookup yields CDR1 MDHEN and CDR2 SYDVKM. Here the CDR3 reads CASSNRGFSYEQYF. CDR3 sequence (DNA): TGTGCCAGCAGTAACAGGGGTTTCTCCTACGAGCAGTACTTC.

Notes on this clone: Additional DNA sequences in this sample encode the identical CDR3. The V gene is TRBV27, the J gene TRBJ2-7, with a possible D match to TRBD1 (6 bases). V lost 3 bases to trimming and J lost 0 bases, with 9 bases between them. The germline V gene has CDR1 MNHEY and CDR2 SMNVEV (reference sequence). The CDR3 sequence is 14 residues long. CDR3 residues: CASSFGGSSYEQYF. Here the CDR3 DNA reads TGTGCCAGCAGTTTTGGGGGCAGCTCCTACGAGCAGTACTTC.

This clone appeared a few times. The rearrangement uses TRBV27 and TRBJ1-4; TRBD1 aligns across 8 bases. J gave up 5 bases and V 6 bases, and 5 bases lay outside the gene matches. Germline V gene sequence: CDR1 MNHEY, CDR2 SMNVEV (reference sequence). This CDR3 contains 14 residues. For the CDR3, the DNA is TGTGCCAGCAGCCCGGGACAGGAGAATGAAAAACTGTTTTTT. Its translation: CASSPGQENEKLFF.

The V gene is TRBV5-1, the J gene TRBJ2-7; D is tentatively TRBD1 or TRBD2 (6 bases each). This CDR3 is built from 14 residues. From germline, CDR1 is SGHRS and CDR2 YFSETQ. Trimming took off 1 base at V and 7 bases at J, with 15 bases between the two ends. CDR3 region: CASSLHPGAGEQYF. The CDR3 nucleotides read TGCGCCAGCAGCTTGCATCCGGGGGCGGGTGAGCAGTACTTC.

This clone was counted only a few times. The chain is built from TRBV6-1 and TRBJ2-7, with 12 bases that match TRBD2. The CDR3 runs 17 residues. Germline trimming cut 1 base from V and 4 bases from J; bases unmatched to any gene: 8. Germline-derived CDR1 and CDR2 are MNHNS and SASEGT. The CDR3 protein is CASSEVLAGGPPYEQYF. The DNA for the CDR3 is TGTGCCAGCAGTGAAGTACTAGCGGGGGGCCCACCTTACGAGCAGTACTTC.

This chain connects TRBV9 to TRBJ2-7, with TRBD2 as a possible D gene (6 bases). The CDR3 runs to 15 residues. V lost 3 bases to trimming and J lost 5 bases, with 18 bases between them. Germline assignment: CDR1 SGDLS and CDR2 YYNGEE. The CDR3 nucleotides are TGTGCCAGCAGCGCCCCGGGACGGGGGAACCACGAGCAGTACTTC. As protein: CASSAPGRGNHEQYF. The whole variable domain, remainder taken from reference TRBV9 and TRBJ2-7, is DSGVTQTPKHLITATGQRVTLRCSPRSGDLSVYWYQQSLDQGLQFLIQYYNGEERAKGNILERFSAQQFPDLHSELNLSSLELGDSALYFCASSAPGRGNHEQYFGPGTRLTVT.

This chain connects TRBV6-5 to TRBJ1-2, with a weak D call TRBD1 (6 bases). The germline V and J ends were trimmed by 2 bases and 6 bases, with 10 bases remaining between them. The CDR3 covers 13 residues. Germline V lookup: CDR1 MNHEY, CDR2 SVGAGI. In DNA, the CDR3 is TGTGCCAGCAGTTACAGGGACACCGATGGCTACACCTTC. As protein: CASSYRDTDGYTF.

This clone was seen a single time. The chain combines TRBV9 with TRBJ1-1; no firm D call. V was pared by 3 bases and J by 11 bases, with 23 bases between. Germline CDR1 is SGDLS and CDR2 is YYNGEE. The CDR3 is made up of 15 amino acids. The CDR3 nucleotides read TGTGCCAGCAGCGCAAACTATTTAGGGCCTTCGGGGGCTTTCTTT. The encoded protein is CASSANYLGPSGAFF. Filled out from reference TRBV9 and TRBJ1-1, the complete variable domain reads DSGVTQTPKHLITATGQRVTLRCSPRSGDLSVYWYQQSLDQGLQFLIQYYNGEERAKGNILERFSAQQFPDLHSELNLSSLELGDSALYFCASSANYLGPSGAFFGQGTRLTVV.

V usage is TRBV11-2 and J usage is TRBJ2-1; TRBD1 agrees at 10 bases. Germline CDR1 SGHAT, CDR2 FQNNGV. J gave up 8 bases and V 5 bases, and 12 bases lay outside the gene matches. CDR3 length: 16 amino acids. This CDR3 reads CASSTRQGAYVDEQFF. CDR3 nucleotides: TGTGCCAGCAGCACGCGACAGGGGGCTTATGTGGATGAGCAGTTCTTC.

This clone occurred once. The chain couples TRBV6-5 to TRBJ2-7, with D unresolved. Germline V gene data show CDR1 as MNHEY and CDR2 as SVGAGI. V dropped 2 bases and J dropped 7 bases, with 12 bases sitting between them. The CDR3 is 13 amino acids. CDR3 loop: CASSYGYGGEQYF. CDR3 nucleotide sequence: TGTGCCAGCAGTTACGGGTACGGCGGAGAGCAGTACTTC.

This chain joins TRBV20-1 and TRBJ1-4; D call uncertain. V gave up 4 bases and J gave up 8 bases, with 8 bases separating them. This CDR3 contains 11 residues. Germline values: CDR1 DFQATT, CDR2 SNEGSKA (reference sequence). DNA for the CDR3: TGCAGTGCTAAACTAGGGGAAAAACTGTTTTTT. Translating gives CSAKLGEKLFF.

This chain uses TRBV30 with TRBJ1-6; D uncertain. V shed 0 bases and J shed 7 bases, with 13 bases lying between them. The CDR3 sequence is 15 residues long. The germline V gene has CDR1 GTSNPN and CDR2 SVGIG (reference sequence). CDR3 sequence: CAWSVLIDKNSPLHF. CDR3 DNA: TGTGCCTGGAGTGTACTGATTGACAAAAATTCACCCCTCCACTTT.

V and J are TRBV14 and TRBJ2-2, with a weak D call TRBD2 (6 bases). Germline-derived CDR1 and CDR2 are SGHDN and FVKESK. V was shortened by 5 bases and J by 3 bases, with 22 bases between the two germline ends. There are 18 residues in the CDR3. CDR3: CASSEASGTAEDTGELFF. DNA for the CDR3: TGTGCCAGCAGCGAAGCCTCCGGGACTGCTGAAGACACCGGGGAGCTGTTTTTT.

The CDR3 sequence: CASRLGIETQYF. In DNA, the CDR3 is TGTGCCAGCAGACTAGGGATAGAGACCCAGTACTTC. The chain has TRBV6-1 and TRBJ2-5; maybe TRBD2 (5 bases). With 6 bases removed from V and 4 bases from J, the gap between germline ends came to 9 bases. CDR3 length: 12 residues. CDR1 MNHNS and CDR2 SASEGT come from the germline V gene.

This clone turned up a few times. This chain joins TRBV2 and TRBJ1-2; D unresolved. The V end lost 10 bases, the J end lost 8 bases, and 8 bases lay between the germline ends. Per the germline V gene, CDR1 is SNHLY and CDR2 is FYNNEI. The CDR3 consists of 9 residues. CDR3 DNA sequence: TGTGCCACCGGTTGGGGCTACACCTTC. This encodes CATGWGYTF.

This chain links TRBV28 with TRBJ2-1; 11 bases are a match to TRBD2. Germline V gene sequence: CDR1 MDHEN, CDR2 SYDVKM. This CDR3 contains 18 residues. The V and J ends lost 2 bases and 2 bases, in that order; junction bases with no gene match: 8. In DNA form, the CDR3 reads TGTGCCAGCAGTTTAGCCCCGGGACTAGCGGATCCCTACAATGAGCAGTTCTTC. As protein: CASSLAPGLADPYNEQFF.

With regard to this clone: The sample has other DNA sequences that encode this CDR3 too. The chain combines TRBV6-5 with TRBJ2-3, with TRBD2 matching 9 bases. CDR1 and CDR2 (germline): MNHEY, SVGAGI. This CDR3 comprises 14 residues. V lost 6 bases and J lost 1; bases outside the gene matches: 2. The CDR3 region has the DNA TGTGCCAGCAGCTTAGCGGGGGGCACAGATACGCAGTATTTT. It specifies CASSLAGGTDTQYF.

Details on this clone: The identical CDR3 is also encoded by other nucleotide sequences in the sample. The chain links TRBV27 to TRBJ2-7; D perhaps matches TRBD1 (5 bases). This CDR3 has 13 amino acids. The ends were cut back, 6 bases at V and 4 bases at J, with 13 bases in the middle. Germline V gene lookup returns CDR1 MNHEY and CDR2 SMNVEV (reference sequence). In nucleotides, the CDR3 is TGTGCCAGCAGCCTGCAGGGAACTTACGAGCAGTACTTC. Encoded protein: CASSLQGTYEQYF.

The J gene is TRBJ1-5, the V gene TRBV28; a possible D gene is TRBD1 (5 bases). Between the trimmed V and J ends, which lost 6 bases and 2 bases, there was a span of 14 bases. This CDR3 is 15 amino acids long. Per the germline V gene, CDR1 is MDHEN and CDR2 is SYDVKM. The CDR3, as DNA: TGTGCCAGCAGCACCGGGGGTTACGGCAATCAGCCCCAGCATTTT. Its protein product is CASSTGGYGNQPQHF.